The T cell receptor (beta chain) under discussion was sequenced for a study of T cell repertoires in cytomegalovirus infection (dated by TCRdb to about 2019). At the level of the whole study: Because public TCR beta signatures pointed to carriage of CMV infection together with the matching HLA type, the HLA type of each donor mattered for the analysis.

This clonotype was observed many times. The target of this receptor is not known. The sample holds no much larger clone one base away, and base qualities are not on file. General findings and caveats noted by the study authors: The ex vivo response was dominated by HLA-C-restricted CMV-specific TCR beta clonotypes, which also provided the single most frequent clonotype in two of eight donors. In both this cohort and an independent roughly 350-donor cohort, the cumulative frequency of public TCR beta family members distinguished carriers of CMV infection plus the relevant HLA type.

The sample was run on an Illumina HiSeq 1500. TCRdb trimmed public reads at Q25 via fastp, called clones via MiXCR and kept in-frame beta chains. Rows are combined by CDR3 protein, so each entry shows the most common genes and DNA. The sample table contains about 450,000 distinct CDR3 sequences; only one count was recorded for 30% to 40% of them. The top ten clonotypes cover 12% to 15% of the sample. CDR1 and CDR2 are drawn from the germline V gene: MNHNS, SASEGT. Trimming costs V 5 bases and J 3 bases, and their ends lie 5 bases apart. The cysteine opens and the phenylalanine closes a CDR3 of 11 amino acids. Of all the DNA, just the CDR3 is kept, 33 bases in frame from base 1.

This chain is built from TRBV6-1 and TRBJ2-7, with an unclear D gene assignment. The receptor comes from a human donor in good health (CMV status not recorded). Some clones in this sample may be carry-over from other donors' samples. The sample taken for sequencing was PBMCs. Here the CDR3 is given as CASSRFYEQYF. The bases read TGTGCCAGCAGTCGATTCTACGAGCAGTACTTC.